The 31 T cell receptor beta chains reported below all come from one sample, sequenced in a study of cytomegalovirus exposure and HLA in healthy donors. Primers for the PCR totalled 60 Vbeta and 13 Jbeta. TCRdb's table, derived via immunoSEQ multiplex PCR, lists solely in-frame clones and lacks some. The sample lists more than 150,000 clones, about 82% occurring once. The sequencing input was PBMCs. The receptors here all came from a woman aged 45-65 years in good health and CMV-seropositive.

This rearrangement joins TRBV6-5 to TRBJ2-1, with 9 bases matching TRBD1. J gave up 2 bases and V 6 bases, and 5 bases lay outside the gene matches. The germline V gene encodes CDR1 MNHEY and CDR2 SVGAGI. The CDR3 covers 15 residues. CDR3 sequence (DNA): TGTGCCAGCAGCTCTAGACAGGGGGCCTACAATGAGCAGTTCTTC. This translates into CASSSRQGAYNEQFF.

The rearrangement uses TRBV19 and TRBJ1-2; unclear D gene. Trimming pared 7 bases from V and 6 bases from J, leaving 21 bases between. CDR1 LNHDA and CDR2 SQIVND come from the germline V gene (reference sequence). This CDR3 has 15 amino acids. CDR3 loop: CASTPEGRGFNGYTF. The DNA of the CDR3 is TGTGCCAGTACCCCGGAGGGCCGAGGTTTCAATGGCTACACCTTC.

This clone was counted between two and nine times. The chain combines TRBV7-2 with TRBJ2-1; the match to TRBD2 covers 9 bases. The CDR3 loop spans 14 amino acids. Germline lookup yields CDR1 SGHTA and CDR2 FQGNSA. The V segment lost 5 bases and the J segment 16 bases; nucleotides outside the gene matches: 15. CDR3 bases: TGTGCCAGCAGCACTCGCCCCAGGGCGGGAGGGCACTTCTTC. Translating gives CASSTRPRAGGHFF.

The V gene is TRBV6-1, the J gene TRBJ1-6; D is unresolved. This CDR3 has 14 amino acids. The germline V gene encodes CDR1 MNHNS and CDR2 SASEGT. V was trimmed by 1 base and J by 12 bases, leaving 13 bases between them. In nucleotides, the CDR3 is TGTGCCAGCAGTGAAGTTCATACTGTTGTACCCCTCCACTTT. The encoded protein is CASSEVHTVVPLHF.

This clone was seen more than once but under ten times. The chain recombines TRBV6-1 with TRBJ1-5; D call uncertain. The CDR3 is made up of 13 amino acids. The ends were cut back, 5 bases at V and 5 bases at J, with 10 bases in the middle. Germline V lookup: CDR1 MNHNS, CDR2 SASEGT. CDR3 in DNA: TGTGCCAGCAGTTTCGACGGGGATCAGCCCCAGCATTTT. Its protein product is CASSFDGDQPQHF.

The chain uses TRBV19 and TRBJ1-4, with D uncertain. The CDR3 covers 14 residues. CDR1 is LNHDA and CDR2 is SQIVND in the germline V gene (reference sequence). Trimming pared 3 bases from V and 4 bases from J, leaving 9 bases between. CDR3 DNA sequence: TGTGCCAGTAGTATCCACAGCAATAATGAAAAACTGTTTTTT. Translated: CASSIHSNNEKLFF.

As concerns this clone: The identical CDR3 is also encoded by other nucleotide sequences in the sample. This rearrangement joins TRBV28 to TRBJ1-1; no definite D call. Trimming removed 7 bases at V and 2 bases at J, with 5 bases between. CDR3 size: 11 residues. Germline CDR1 is MDHEN and CDR2 is SYDVKM. CDR3 loop: CASTLNTEAFF. The CDR3 nucleotides read TGTGCCAGCACCCTTAACACTGAAGCTTTCTTT.

Concerning this clone itself: The junction differs from germline at one of its ends, possibly a read error. The V call is TRBV7-7, the J call TRBJ1-1; tentative D call: TRBD1 (5 bases). Germline lookup yields CDR1 SSHAT and CDR2 FNYEAQ (reference sequence). There are 16 residues in the CDR3. CDR3 coding DNA: TGTGCTAGCAGCCCCATAAGTCCAGGGCTGAACACTGAAGCTTTCTTT. Protein sequence: CASSPISPGLNTEAFF.

This chain joins TRBV4-3 and TRBJ2-5; TRBD1 might be the D (5 bases). The CDR3 is made up of 13 amino acids. CDR1 LGHNA and CDR2 YSLEER come from the germline V gene. The V and J ends lost 5 bases and 5 bases respectively, with 12 bases between them. CDR3 sequence (DNA): TGCGCCAGCAGCTCCGGCAGGGCGGAGACCCAGTACTTC. It is translated as CASSSGRAETQYF.

In its sample, this clone was seen a few times. The CDR3 is CASSVGGGNEKLFF. CDR3 coding DNA: TGTGCCAGCAGCGTAGGAGGGGGAAATGAAAAACTGTTTTTT. This rearrangement joins TRBV9 to TRBJ1-4; tentatively, D is TRBD1 (6 bases). Trimming cost V 0 bases and J 5 bases, with 8 bases left between them. Germline lookup yields CDR1 SGDLS and CDR2 YYNGEE. This CDR3 contains 14 residues.

The V gene is TRBV9, the J gene TRBJ1-4; weak D call: TRBD1 (5 bases). Trimming took off 3 bases at V and 4 bases at J, with 13 bases between the two ends. Looked up from germline, CDR1 is SGDLS and CDR2 is YYNGEE. The CDR3 is 15 amino acids. CDR3 in amino acids: CASSATGNLNEKLFF. The CDR3 nucleotides read TGTGCCAGCAGCGCAACAGGCAATCTTAATGAAAAACTGTTTTTT. The whole variable domain, remainder taken from reference TRBV9 and TRBJ1-4, is DSGVTQTPKHLITATGQRVTLRCSPRSGDLSVYWYQQSLDQGLQFLIQYYNGEERAKGNILERFSAQQFPDLHSELNLSSLELGDSALYFCASSATGNLNEKLFFGSGTQLSVL.

J is TRBJ2-1 and V is TRBV28, with 9 positions matching TRBD1. This CDR3 spans 17 amino acids. Germline V lookup: CDR1 MDHEN, CDR2 SYDVKM. Trimming cost V 5 bases and J 4 bases; bases outside gene matches: 12. CDR3 coding DNA: TGTGCCAGCAGTCCACTCCGATCCGGGACAGGGTACAATGAGCAGTTCTTC. Translating it yields CASSPLRSGTGYNEQFF.

This chain connects TRBV6-6 to TRBJ1-4, with TRBD1 matching 9 bases. Germline CDR1 reads MNHNY; CDR2 reads SVGAGI (reference sequence). The V and J ends lost 6 bases and 7 bases, in that order; junction bases with no gene match: 12. The CDR3 spans 16 residues. The DNA of the CDR3 is TGTGCCAGCAGCCTCCGAGCGGGACAGGGAGGTGAAAAACTGTTTTTT. Protein sequence: CASSLRAGQGGEKLFF.

The chain employs TRBV5-4 and TRBJ1-2; D call uncertain. The CDR3 runs to 16 residues. Germline V gene lookup returns CDR1 SGHNT and CDR2 YYREEE (reference sequence). The V end was cut by 0 bases, the J end by 5 bases, with 17 bases between. CDR3 coding DNA: TGTGCCAGCAGCTTGGCCGCGGCCGGGAGACGGTATGGCTACACCTTC. This codes for CASSLAAAGRRYGYTF.

The chain carries TRBV28 and TRBJ2-1, with a weak D call TRBD2 (6 bases). Germline V gives CDR1 MDHEN, CDR2 SYDVKM. The CDR3 loop spans 14 amino acids. The ends were cut back, 5 bases at V and 4 bases at J, with 12 bases in the middle. The CDR3 loop is CASSQFGTYNEQFF. The CDR3 nucleotides are TGTGCCAGCAGTCAATTCGGGACTTACAATGAGCAGTTCTTC.

This chain connects TRBV5-1 to TRBJ2-3; a weak D match, TRBD1 (7 bases). CDR1 and CDR2 from the germline V gene are SGHRS and YFSETQ. The CDR3 has 14 amino acids. V lost 6 bases, J lost 2 bases, and 13 bases lay in between. In nucleotides, the CDR3 is TGCGCCAGCACTCGGGGGACAGTCACAGATACGCAGTATTTT. This translates into CASTRGTVTDTQYF. Together with reference TRBV5-1 and TRBJ2-3, the CDR3 gives the full variable domain: KAGVTQTPRYLIKTRGQQVTLSCSPISGHRSVSWYQQTPGQGLQFLFEYFSETQRNKGNFPGRFSGRQFSNSRSEMNVSTLELGDSALYLCASTRGTVTDTQYFGPGTRLTVL.

V and J are TRBV5-6 and TRBJ1-1; a possible D gene is TRBD1 (5 bases). CDR1 and CDR2 (germline): SGHDT, YYEEEE. The length of the CDR3 is 15 residues. The germline V and J ends were trimmed by 4 bases and 4 bases, with 17 bases remaining between them. The CDR3 reads CASSLSQGVLTEAFF. CDR3 DNA: TGTGCCAGCAGCCTAAGCCAAGGGGTACTCACTGAAGCTTTCTTT.

The chain couples TRBV30 to TRBJ1-2; D possibly corresponds to TRBD1 (5 bases). The V gene's germline CDR1 is GTSNPN and CDR2 SVGIG (reference sequence). V was clipped by 4 bases and J by 4 bases, with 10 bases between them. The CDR3 runs to 12 residues. CDR3 region: CAWTQGFYGYTF. CDR3 nucleotide sequence: TGTGCCTGGACTCAGGGCTTCTATGGCTACACCTTC.

The V gene is TRBV28, the J gene TRBJ1-2, with a weak D call TRBD1 (5 bases). Per germline, CDR1 MDHEN and CDR2 SYDVKM. This CDR3 has 15 amino acids. Trimming left V 4 bases short and J 2 bases short, with 14 bases between. In nucleotides, the CDR3 is TGTGCCAGCAGTTCCCCGACAGAGAGCAACTATGGCTACACCTTC. It codes for CASSSPTESNYGYTF.

This sequence joins TRBV30 and TRBJ2-7; the match to TRBD2 covers 11 bases. J gave up 4 bases and V 3 bases, and 5 bases lay outside the gene matches. This CDR3 is built from 14 residues. Germline V gene sequence: CDR1 GTSNPN, CDR2 SVGIG (reference sequence). CDR3 region: CAWSGLAGGYEQYF. The DNA for the CDR3 is TGTGCCTGGAGCGGACTAGCGGGCGGTTACGAGCAGTACTTC.

The chain recombines TRBV19 with TRBJ2-7; TRBD2 might be the D (6 bases). This CDR3 contains 12 residues. The ends were cut back, 5 bases at V and 9 bases at J, with 14 bases in the middle. Germline V gene sequence: CDR1 LNHDA, CDR2 SQIVND (reference sequence). This CDR3 is CASSPQGGAQYF. CDR3 coding DNA: TGTGCCAGTAGTCCGCAGGGAGGTGCGCAGTACTTC.

The chain joins TRBV4-2 to TRBJ1-4, with D possibly being TRBD1 (6 bases). The germline CDR1 and CDR2 sequences are LGHNA and YNFKEQ. The CDR3 sequence is 15 residues long. The germline V and J ends were trimmed by 4 bases and 8 bases, with 17 bases remaining between them. The CDR3 nucleotides are TGTGCCAGCAGCCTTAACGGGGGGCTCCGGGAAAAACTGTTTTTT. It translates to CASSLNGGLREKLFF.

The V gene is TRBV28, the J gene TRBJ2-1, with a weak D call TRBD2 (6 bases). Trimming took off 2 bases at V and 3 bases at J, with 11 bases between the two ends. The length of the CDR3 is 15 residues. CDR1 is MDHEN and CDR2 is SYDVKM in the germline V gene. The CDR3 loop reads CASSLGLASYNEQFF. The CDR3 DNA is TGTGCCAGCAGTTTAGGGCTAGCGAGCTACAATGAGCAGTTCTTC.

The table lists this clone with a few counts. The chain joins TRBV5-6 to TRBJ2-3, with a weak D call TRBD2 (5 bases). The CDR3 consists of 15 residues. Germline V CDR1 and CDR2: SGHDT, YYEEEE. V was cut by 0 bases and J by 4 bases, with 12 bases left in between. The chain's CDR3 is CASSLDFGMADTQYF. CDR3 in DNA: TGTGCCAGCAGCTTGGACTTCGGGATGGCAGATACGCAGTATTTT. The whole variable domain, remainder taken from reference TRBV5-6 and TRBJ2-3, is DAGVTQSPTHLIKTRGQQVTLRCSPKSGHDTVSWYQQALGQGPQFIFQYYEEEERQRGNFPDRFSGHQFPNYSSELNVNALLLGDSALYLCASSLDFGMADTQYFGPGTRLTVL.

The rearrangement uses TRBV6-1 and TRBJ1-5; no firm D call. The germline V gene has CDR1 MNHNS and CDR2 SASEGT. The CDR3 totals 14 residues. Trimming left V 7 bases short and J 4 bases short, with 14 bases between. CDR3 nucleotides: TGTGCCAGCAAGAAGGCCGGGAATAATCAGCCCCAGCATTTT. Its translation: CASKKAGNNQPQHF.

The CDR3 DNA follows: TGTGCCAGCAGCTACCGACAGAGGAACACTGAAGCTTTCTTT. Translated, it gives CASSYRQRNTEAFF. This chain joins TRBV6-6 and TRBJ1-1, with a possible D match to TRBD1 (5 bases). Germline loops: CDR1 MNHNY, CDR2 SVGAGI (reference sequence). V was cut by 6 bases and J by 1 base, with 12 bases left in between. The CDR3 is made up of 14 amino acids.

This chain's CDR3 is CASSLLGAGKAYEQYF. The DNA of the CDR3 is TGTGCCAGCAGTCTCTTAGGGGCAGGGAAGGCCTACGAGCAGTACTTC. This chain uses TRBV28 with TRBJ2-7; tentatively, D is TRBD1 (5 bases). Germline V lookup: CDR1 MDHEN, CDR2 SYDVKM. The ends were cut back, 5 bases at V and 2 bases at J, with 19 bases in the middle. This CDR3 contains 16 residues.

V usage is TRBV7-3 and J usage is TRBJ2-7, with 9 bases identical to TRBD2. V shed 2 bases, J shed 7 bases, and the junction held 6 bases outside the gene matches. Germline values: CDR1 SGHTA, CDR2 FQGTGA. This CDR3 has 14 residues. Written as DNA, the CDR3 is TGTGCCAGCAGCTTAGTAGCGGGAGTCGAAGAGCAGTACTTC. As protein: CASSLVAGVEEQYF.

The rearrangement joins TRBV27 to TRBJ2-1; 15 bases align to TRBD2. The germline gives CDR1 MNHEY, CDR2 SMNVEV (reference sequence). With V trimmed by 4 bases and J by 7 bases, 14 bases remained unmatched. This CDR3 spans 19 amino acids. In DNA form, the CDR3 reads TGTGCCAGCAGTTCCCGGACTAGCGGGGGGGCCGATCTGGGGAATGAGCAGTTCTTC. It yields the protein CASSSRTSGGADLGNEQFF.

The rearrangement joins TRBV7-9 to TRBJ1-1, with unresolved D. Trimming left V 1 base short and J 7 bases short, with 7 bases between. Germline CDR1 reads SEHNR; CDR2 reads FQNEAQ (reference sequence). This CDR3 is 12 amino acids long. The CDR3 loop reads CASSLELSEAFF. The DNA for the CDR3 is TGTGCCAGCAGCTTAGAACTAAGTGAAGCTTTCTTT.

This sequence joins TRBV19 and TRBJ1-1, with unresolved D. Germline CDR1 and CDR2: LNHDA and SQIVND (reference sequence). V gave up 7 bases and J gave up 4 bases, with 16 bases separating them. This CDR3 contains 14 residues. CDR3 DNA: TGTGCCAGTACCCCCAGGAGGCGAGGCACTGAAGCTTTCTTT. Translation gives CASTPRRRGTEAFF.